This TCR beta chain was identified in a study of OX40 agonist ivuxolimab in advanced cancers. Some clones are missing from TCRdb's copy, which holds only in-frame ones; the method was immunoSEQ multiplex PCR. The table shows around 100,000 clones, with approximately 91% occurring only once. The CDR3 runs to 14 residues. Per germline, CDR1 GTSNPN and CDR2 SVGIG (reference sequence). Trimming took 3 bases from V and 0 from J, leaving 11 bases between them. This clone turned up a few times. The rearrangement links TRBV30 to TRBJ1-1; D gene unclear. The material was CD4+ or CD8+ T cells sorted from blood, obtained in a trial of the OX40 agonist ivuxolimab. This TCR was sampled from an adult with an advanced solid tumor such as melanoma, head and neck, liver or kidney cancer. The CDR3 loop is CAWRSGPMNTEAFF. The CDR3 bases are TGTGCCTGGAGGTCAGGTCCTATGAACACTGAAGCTTTCTTT.